The TCR beta chain described here comes from a study of OX40 agonist ivuxolimab in advanced cancers. The overall study: Three individuals attained partial responses, comprising one hepatocellular carcinoma case and two cutaneous melanoma cases.

V dropped 10 bases and J dropped 5; count of bases not matched to a gene: 19. Germline V gene sequence: CDR1 MDHEN, CDR2 SYDVKM. This CDR3 region has 17 residues. Sequenced by immunoSEQ multiplex PCR; TCRdb stores in-frame clones only, minus some. Of 30,000 to 40,000 clones in the sample, 84% were seen once. The chain carries TRBV28 and TRBJ2-7; 11 bases map to TRBD2. Here the sequenced sample was CD4+ or CD8+ T cells sorted from blood, taken in a trial of the OX40 agonist ivuxolimab. The source is an adult with an advanced solid tumor such as melanoma, head and neck, liver or kidney cancer. The CDR3 sequence is CATDPILTSGRGDEQYF. DNA for the CDR3: TGTGCCACCGACCCTATCCTAACTAGCGGGAGAGGGGACGAGCAGTACTTC.